These T cell receptor beta chains were read from a single sample in a study of blood T cells in healthy people across ages. TCRdb used MiXCR to reprocess the 5' RACE reads, holding one entry per CDR3 protein. The sample consists of 630,000 or so distinct CDR3 sequences, roughly 32% of them appearing once. The sequencing sample was made of blood. The origin of the receptors is a woman of 80 years or more in good health. The conserved cysteine and the conserved F or W are not part of the CDR3 here. Where a row states a size, it is once, few, many or the class of an expanded clone; other rows omit it.

few | TRBJ2-3 | TRBV5-1 | ASSLPTTPQPAWDTDTQY
many | TRBJ2-5 | TRBV7-9 | ASSLVGETQY
NA | TRBJ2-7 | TRBV6-5 | ASSTAHSGTYYEQY
few | TRBJ2-7 | TRBV3-1 | ASSQRAGAGGNEQY
many | TRBJ2-5 | TRBV14 | ASSNIMRGGETQY
NA | TRBJ1-1 | TRBV4-1 | ASSHLAGHRNTEAF
many | TRBJ1-2 | TRBV7-3 | ASSPNEGLAYT
few | TRBJ2-4 | TRBV6-1 | ASSETRTSVTLAKNIQY
many | TRBJ1-2 | TRBV2 | ASSDRTALGGYT
many | TRBJ1-6 | TRBV7-2 | ASSLGDRGSPLH
NA | TRBJ1-6 | TRBV2 | AGSNLDGPRSPLH
NA | TRBJ1-1 | TRBV20-1 | RADQGDTEAF
NA | TRBJ1-1 | TRBV25-1 | ARQGLGTEAF
NA | TRBJ1-1 | TRBV20-1 | SASGRGGNTEAF
NA | TRBJ1-2 | TRBV5-1 | ASRSRATDGHT
many | TRBJ2-1 | TRBV2 | ASSKFNNEQF
NA | TRBJ1-5 | TRBV27 | ASGRGQPQH
many | TRBJ2-5 | TRBV7-3 | ASSRRAKETQY
many | TRBJ2-3 | TRBV5-1 | ASSLVPSGLAEDTQY
many | TRBJ1-5 | TRBV10-3 | AISEKGPGQGNQPQH
many | TRBJ2-1 | TRBV7-3 | ASSLTRQGWDEQF
NA | TRBJ1-2 | TRBV20-1 | SARGRQGSQTLYGYT
few | TRBJ2-3 | TRBV3-1 | ASSQGVSHTDTQY
NA | TRBJ1-3 | TRBV19 | ASSIDGGSGNTIY
NA | TRBJ2-7 | TRBV9 | ASRGQGAENEQY
NA | TRBJ2-5 | TRBV12-3/TRBV12-4 | ASRVGEVQETQY
many | TRBJ2-1 | TRBV12-5 | ASGPGFGASGRVEQF
many | TRBJ2-7 | TRBV6-2/TRBV6-3 | ASSINPYEQY